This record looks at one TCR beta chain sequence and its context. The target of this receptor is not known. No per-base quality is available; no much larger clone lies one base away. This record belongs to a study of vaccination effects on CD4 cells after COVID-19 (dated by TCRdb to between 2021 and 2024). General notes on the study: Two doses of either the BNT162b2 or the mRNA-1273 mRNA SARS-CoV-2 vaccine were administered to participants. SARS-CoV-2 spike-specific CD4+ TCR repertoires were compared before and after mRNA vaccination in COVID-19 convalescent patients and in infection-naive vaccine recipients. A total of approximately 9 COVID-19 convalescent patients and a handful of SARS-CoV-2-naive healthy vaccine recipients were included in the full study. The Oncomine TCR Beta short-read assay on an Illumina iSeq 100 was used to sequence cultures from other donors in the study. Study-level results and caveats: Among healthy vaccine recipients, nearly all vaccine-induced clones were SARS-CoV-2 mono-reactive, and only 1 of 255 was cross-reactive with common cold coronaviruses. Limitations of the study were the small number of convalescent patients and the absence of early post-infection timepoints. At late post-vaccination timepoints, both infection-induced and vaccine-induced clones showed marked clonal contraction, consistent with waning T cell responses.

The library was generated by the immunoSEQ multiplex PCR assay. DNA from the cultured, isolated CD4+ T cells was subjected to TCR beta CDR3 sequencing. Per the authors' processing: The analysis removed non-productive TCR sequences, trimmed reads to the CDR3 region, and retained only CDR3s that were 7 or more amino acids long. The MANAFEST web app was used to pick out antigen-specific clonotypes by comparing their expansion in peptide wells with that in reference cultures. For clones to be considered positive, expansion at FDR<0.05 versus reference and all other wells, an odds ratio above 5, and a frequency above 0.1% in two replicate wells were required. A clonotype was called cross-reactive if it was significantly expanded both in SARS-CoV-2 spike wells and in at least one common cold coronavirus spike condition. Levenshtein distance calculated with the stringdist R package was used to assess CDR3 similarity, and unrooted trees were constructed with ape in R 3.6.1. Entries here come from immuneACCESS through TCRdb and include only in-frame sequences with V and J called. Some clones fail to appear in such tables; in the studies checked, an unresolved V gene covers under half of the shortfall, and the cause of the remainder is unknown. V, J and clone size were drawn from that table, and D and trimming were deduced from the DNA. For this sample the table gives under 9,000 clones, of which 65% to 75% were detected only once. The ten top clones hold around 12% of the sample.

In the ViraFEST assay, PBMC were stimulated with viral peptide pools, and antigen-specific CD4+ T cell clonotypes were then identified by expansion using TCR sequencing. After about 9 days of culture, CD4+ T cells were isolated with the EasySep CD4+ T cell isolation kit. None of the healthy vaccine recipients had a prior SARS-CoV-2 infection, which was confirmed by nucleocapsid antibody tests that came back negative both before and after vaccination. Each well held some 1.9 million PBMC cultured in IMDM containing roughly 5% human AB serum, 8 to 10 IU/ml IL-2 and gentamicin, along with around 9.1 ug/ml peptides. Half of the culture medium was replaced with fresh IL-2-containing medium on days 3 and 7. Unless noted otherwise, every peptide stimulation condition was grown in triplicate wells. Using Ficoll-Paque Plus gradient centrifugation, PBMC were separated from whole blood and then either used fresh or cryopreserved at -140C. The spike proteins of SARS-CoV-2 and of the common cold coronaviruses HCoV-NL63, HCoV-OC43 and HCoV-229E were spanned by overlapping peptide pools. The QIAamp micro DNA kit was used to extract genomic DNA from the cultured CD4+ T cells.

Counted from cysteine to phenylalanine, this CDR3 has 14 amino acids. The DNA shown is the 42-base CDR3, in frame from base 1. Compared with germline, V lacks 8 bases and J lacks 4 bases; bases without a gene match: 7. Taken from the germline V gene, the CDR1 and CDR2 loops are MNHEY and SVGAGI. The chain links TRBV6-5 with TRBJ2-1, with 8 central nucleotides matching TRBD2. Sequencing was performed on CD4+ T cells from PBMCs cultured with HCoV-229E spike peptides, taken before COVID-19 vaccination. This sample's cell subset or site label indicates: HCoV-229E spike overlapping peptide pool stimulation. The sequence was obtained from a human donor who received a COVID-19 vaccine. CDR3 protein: CASHRERGYNEQFF. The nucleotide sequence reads TGTGCCAGCCACAGGGAGCGGGGGTACAATGAGCAGTTCTTC.